Below are 32 T cell receptor beta chains sequenced from a single sample in a study of blood T cells in healthy people across ages. Together with a sample-barcoded 5' primer, a J-beta primer mix was included in a second PCR lasting roughly 6 to 12 cycles. A single record per CDR3 protein comes from TCRdb applying MiXCR to the 5' RACE reads. Among 850,000 to 1,100,000 distinct CDR3 sequences listed, approximately 38% were seen once. Material for sequencing was blood. The origin of the receptors is a man aged 18 to 29 in good health.

This clonotype was detected only a few times. The gene calls are TRBV12-3 or TRBV12-4 and TRBJ1-4; 8 bases match TRBD1. Losses at the gene ends were 6 bases for V and 11 bases for J; bases not matched to a gene: 14. This CDR3 contains 15 residues. CDR3 sequence reads: CASSPDRGSAPKLFF. DNA for the CDR3: TGTGCCAGCAGCCCCGACAGGGGCTCGGCACCCAAACTGTTTTTT.

The CDR3 DNA sequence: TGTGCCAGCAGCCAATTTAGCGGGGCCTACAATGAGCAGTTCTTC. As protein: CASSQFSGAYNEQFF. The chain is built from TRBV4-2 and TRBJ2-1; 8 nucleotides line up with TRBD2. The CDR3 spans 15 residues. The trim removed 2 bases at V and 2 bases at J, leaving 2 bases unmatched. Germline loops: CDR1 LGHNA, CDR2 YNFKEQ.

This clonotype has just a few counts. The chain is built from TRBV5-5 and TRBJ2-4, with D possibly TRBD1 on 6 matching bases. From germline, CDR1 is SGHKS and CDR2 YYEKEE (reference sequence). Trimming took 5 bases from V and 2 from J, leaving 14 bases between them. The CDR3 has 15 amino acids. The CDR3 nucleotides read TGTGCCAGCAGTCCTACAGGGAATACCAAAAACATTCAGTACTTC. This gives the protein CASSPTGNTKNIQYF.

A few counts support this clonotype. The V call is TRBV15, the J call TRBJ1-5; D call uncertain. Per the germline V gene, CDR1 is LNHNV and CDR2 is YYDKDF (reference sequence). The V end was cut by 3 bases, the J end by 7 bases, with 16 bases between. There are 15 residues in the CDR3. DNA for the CDR3: TGTGCCACCAGCAGCAAGGTCACTTATTCCCAGCCCCAGCATTTT. Amino acids: CATSSKVTYSQPQHF.

There are a few counts of this clonotype. This chain joins TRBV4-2 and TRBJ1-4; 8 bases map to TRBD1. Germline loops: CDR1 LGHNA, CDR2 YNFKEQ. The CDR3 totals 16 residues. The V and J ends lost 4 bases and 8 bases, in that order; junction bases with no gene match: 12. In DNA, the CDR3 is TGTGCCAGCAGCCGGCTGAGTGGACAGGGTTACGAAAAACTGTTTTTT. Protein product: CASSRLSGQGYEKLFF.

This clonotype was observed a few times. The CDR3 bases are TGTGCCATCAGTGGCAAACCGGGACAGGGGGTTGTCGGCACTGAAGCTTTCTTT. Translated, it gives CAISGKPGQGVVGTEAFF. This sequence joins TRBV10-3 and TRBJ1-1, with 11 positions matching TRBD1. Trimming at V came to 4 bases and at J to 4 bases, leaving 14 bases not matched to a gene. Looked up from germline, CDR1 is ENHRY and CDR2 is SYGVKD. There are 18 residues in the CDR3.

V gene TRBV4-1 combines with J gene TRBJ2-3; no clear D gene. The CDR3 loop spans 16 amino acids. V lost 0 bases to trimming and J lost 1 base, with 11 bases between them. The V gene's germline CDR1 is MGHRA and CDR2 YSYEKL. CDR3 bases: TGCGCCAGCAGCCAAGATCCCCAGCCTGGCACAGATACGCAGTATTTT. It encodes CASSQDPQPGTDTQYF.

The chain combines TRBV6-1 with TRBJ1-4; weak D call: TRBD1 (6 bases). The CDR3 length is 13 residues. V was pared by 5 bases and J by 12 bases, with 16 bases between. Germline assignment: CDR1 MNHNS and CDR2 SASEGT. Here the CDR3 DNA reads TGTGCCAGCAGTCTTGTCGCAGGGGCGGAACTGTTTTTT. As protein: CASSLVAGAELFF.

The rearrangement uses TRBV27 and TRBJ2-7; 8 positions agree with TRBD1. Germline values: CDR1 MNHEY, CDR2 SMNVEV (reference sequence). This CDR3 spans 17 amino acids. V shed 4 bases, J shed 0 bases, and the junction held 11 bases outside the gene matches. The CDR3, as DNA: TGTGCCAGCAGTTGGAGGACAGGGAGACGAAACTCCTACGAGCAGTACTTC. Residues: CASSWRTGRRNSYEQYF.

This clonotype was seen a handful of times. The V call is TRBV20-1, the J call TRBJ1-2, with 7 bases identical to TRBD1. V shed 5 bases, J shed 8 bases, and the junction held 14 bases outside the gene matches. From germline, CDR1 is DFQATT and CDR2 SNEGSKA (reference sequence). CDR3 size: 14 residues. The CDR3 DNA follows: TGCAGTGCTTGGCCCAACGACAGGGACAACGGCTACACCTTC. This sequence encodes CSAWPNDRDNGYTF.

CDR3 residues: CASSFGGTDSEKLFF. Written as DNA, the CDR3 is TGTGCCAGCAGCTTTGGGGGAACCGATAGTGAAAAACTGTTTTTT. V gene TRBV11-2 combines with J gene TRBJ1-4; D is perhaps TRBD1 (5 bases). CDR1 and CDR2 (germline): SGHAT, FQNNGV. V was trimmed by 3 bases and J by 7 bases, leaving 15 bases between them. The CDR3 contains 15 residues.

This chain uses TRBV27 with TRBJ2-1; D is uncertain. CDR1 is MNHEY and CDR2 is SMNVEV in the germline V gene (reference sequence). V was trimmed by 2 bases and J by 2 bases, leaving 13 bases between them. The CDR3 runs 16 residues. The CDR3: CASSLEWVPPYNEQFF. The CDR3 DNA sequence: TGTGCCAGCAGTTTAGAGTGGGTCCCACCCTACAATGAGCAGTTCTTC.

V and J are TRBV19 and TRBJ2-3; 7 nucleotides match TRBD2. Germline trimming cut 8 bases from V and 2 bases from J; bases unmatched to any gene: 7. Germline loops: CDR1 LNHDA, CDR2 SQIVND (reference sequence). This CDR3 is built from 14 residues. The CDR3 nucleotides are TGTGCCAGTGGCCCGGGGGGTTCCACAGATACGCAGTATTTT. This translates into CASGPGGSTDTQYF. The variable domain in full, completed from reference TRBV19 and TRBJ2-3, reads DGGITQSPKYLFRKEGQNVTLSCEQNLNHDAMYWYRQDPGQGLRLIYYSQIVNDFQKGDIAEGYSVSREKKESFPLTVTSAQKNPTAFYLCASGPGGSTDTQYFGPGTRLTVL.

CDR3 bases: TGCAGTGCTGGGGGGGGAGGGAATAGGGCAGATACGCAGTATTTT. This encodes CSAGGGGNRADTQYF. This sequence joins TRBV20-1 and TRBJ2-3, with 7 bases identical to TRBD2. J was trimmed by 4 bases and V by 5 bases; bases with no gene match: 12. The CDR3 contains 15 residues. Germline lookup yields CDR1 DFQATT and CDR2 SNEGSKA (reference sequence).

This clonotype was seen a handful of times. The rearrangement links TRBV12-3 or TRBV12-4 to TRBJ2-5; 10 bases agree with TRBD2. The V and J ends lost 6 bases and 5 bases, in that order; junction bases with no gene match: 12. The CDR3 is 16 residues long. CDR3 sequence (DNA): TGTGCCAGCAGCCCCCCCGGGCTAGCGGGGGTTGAGACCCAGTACTTC. Translating gives CASSPPGLAGVETQYF.

This clonotype was seen a few times. The V gene is TRBV7-9, the J gene TRBJ2-3, with a tentative D call TRBD1 (5 bases). The CDR3 length is 15 residues. Trimming shortened V by 1 base and J by 2 bases, and 10 bases separated the two germline ends. Per the germline V gene, CDR1 is SEHNR and CDR2 is FQNEAQ (reference sequence). CDR3 bases: TGTGCCAGCAGCTTAGAGGTCAGGGACACAGATACGCAGTATTTT. Translated, it gives CASSLEVRDTDTQYF.

Turning to this clonotype: A single base separates this from a much larger clone, so it may be a read error. This chain joins TRBV3-1 and TRBJ2-1; TRBD2 matches 7 bases. This CDR3 region has 15 residues. The junction had 2 bases not matched to a gene; V was cut back by 3 bases and J by 0 bases. Germline CDR1 is LGHDT and CDR2 is YNNKEL (reference sequence). CDR3 amino acids: CASSHGGSSYNEQFF. The CDR3 region has the DNA TGTGCCAGCAGCCACGGGGGGAGCTCCTACAATGAGCAGTTCTTC.

This clonotype was counted many times. V usage is TRBV3-1 and J usage is TRBJ2-7; D ambiguous. Germline V gives CDR1 LGHDT, CDR2 YNNKEL (reference sequence). Trimming took 0 bases from V and 4 from J, leaving 10 bases between them. This CDR3 has 14 residues. The CDR3 DNA sequence: TGTGCCAGCAGCCAAGAGTCCAGTTCATACGAGCAGTACTTC. Amino acid sequence: CASSQESSSYEQYF.

J is TRBJ1-1 and V is TRBV3-1; D is possibly TRBD1 (6 bases). There are 16 residues in the CDR3. Trimming cost V 1 base and J 3 bases, with 15 bases left between them. The germline V gene encodes CDR1 LGHDT and CDR2 YNNKEL (reference sequence). The CDR3: CASSQGGGAGDTEAFF. In DNA, the CDR3 is TGTGCCAGCAGCCAAGGAGGGGGGGCGGGGGACACTGAAGCTTTCTTT.

The V gene is TRBV4-3, the J gene TRBJ2-4; tentatively, D is TRBD1 (5 bases). Trimming cost V 1 base and J 1 base, with 17 bases left between them. The CDR3 is 18 amino acids. Looked up from germline, CDR1 is LGHNA and CDR2 is YSLEER. CDR3 coding DNA: TGCGCCAGCAGCCAAGGATCTGGCGCAGGGTCGGCCAAAAACATTCAGTACTTC. Its translation: CASSQGSGAGSAKNIQYF.

At least ten counts were recorded for this clonotype. The genes are TRBV25-1 and TRBJ1-6; D uncertain. The V gene lost 6 bases and the J gene lost 9 bases, with 9 bases spanning the gap. CDR1 and CDR2 (germline): MGHDK, SYGVNS. The CDR3 totals 12 residues. The CDR3 is CASRTELSPLHF. DNA of the CDR3: TGTGCCAGCAGAACGGAGCTTTCACCCCTCCACTTT.

The chain recombines TRBV6-4 with TRBJ2-1, with D perhaps matching TRBD2 (5 bases). Trimming pared 2 bases from V and 10 bases from J, leaving 12 bases between. Germline V gives CDR1 MRHNA, CDR2 SNTAGT. The CDR3 is 13 residues long. The CDR3 DNA reads TGTGCCAGCAGTGACCCGGCGGGCTTAGAGCAGTTCTTC. It translates to CASSDPAGLEQFF.

This clonotype occurred a few times. This chain uses TRBV20-1 with TRBJ1-2; 7 bases align to TRBD1. V trimming: 6 bases; J trimming: 2 bases; junction bases outside the gene matches: 6. This CDR3 is built from 13 residues. Germline loops: CDR1 DFQATT, CDR2 SNEGSKA (reference sequence). CDR3 nucleotides: TGCAGTGCGAGACAGGGACCGAACTATGGCTACACCTTC. Translation gives CSARQGPNYGYTF.

This clonotype has just a few counts. CDR3 in DNA: TGCGCCAGCAGAGGGGGACCCAGCACAGATACGCAGTATTTT. It is translated as CASRGGPSTDTQYF. V is TRBV5-1 and J is TRBJ2-3; D is possibly TRBD1 (6 bases). Germline V gene sequence: CDR1 SGHRS, CDR2 YFSETQ. V was clipped by 5 bases and J by 0 bases, with 10 bases between them. This CDR3 comprises 14 residues.

J is TRBJ1-1 and V is TRBV29-1; 10 bases map to TRBD1. J gave up 3 bases and V 4 bases, and 2 bases lay outside the gene matches. Germline values: CDR1 SQVTM, CDR2 ANQGSEA. The CDR3 is 13 amino acids. The DNA of the CDR3 is TGCAGCGTTGGGGACAGGGGACACACTGAAGCTTTCTTT. Protein sequence: CSVGDRGHTEAFF.

The chain uses TRBV12-3 or TRBV12-4 and TRBJ2-2; D unresolved. CDR3 length equals 16 residues. V dropped 7 bases and J dropped 3 bases, with 18 bases sitting between them. This CDR3 is CASNFFWTDYTGELFF. In DNA form, the CDR3 reads TGTGCCAGCAACTTCTTCTGGACCGACTACACCGGGGAGCTGTTTTTT.

This clonotype was seen a handful of times. The chain recombines TRBV14 with TRBJ1-2; a weak D match, TRBD1 (6 bases). This CDR3 comprises 14 residues. Germline-derived CDR1 and CDR2 are SGHDN and FVKESK. The germline V and J ends were trimmed by 3 bases and 4 bases, with 12 bases remaining between them. The CDR3 is CASSHRGLAYGYTF. CDR3 in DNA: TGTGCCAGCAGCCACCGGGGGCTCGCCTATGGCTACACCTTC. The full variable domain, in which reference TRBV14 and TRBJ1-2 provide the parts outside the CDR3, is EAGVTQFPSHSVIEKGQTVTLRCDPISGHDNLYWYRRVMGKEIKFLLHFVKESKQDESGMPNNRFLAERTGGTYSTLKVQPAELEDSGVYFCASSHRGLAYGYTFGSGTRLTVV.

Of note for this clonotype: The germline gene is not matched at one end of the junction; a read error may be the cause. The chain recombines TRBV11-3 with TRBJ2-3, with 9 bases matching TRBD1. CDR1 is SGHNT, CDR2 YENEEA, per germline. CDR3 length: 15 residues. CDR3 region: CTSSSGQGSTDTQYF. The CDR3 bases are TGTACCAGCAGCTCAGGACAGGGGAGCACAGATACGCAGTATTTT.

The chain combines TRBV5-4 with TRBJ1-2; 7 positions agree with TRBD1. The germline V gene encodes CDR1 SGHNT and CDR2 YYREEE (reference sequence). This CDR3 has 15 amino acids. J was trimmed by 4 bases and V by 9 bases; bases with no gene match: 15. Here the CDR3 DNA reads TGTGCCACTTTGACAGGGACCGAGGGAATCTATGGCTACACCTTC. This translates into CATLTGTEGIYGYTF.

This clonotype was observed a few times. V and J are TRBV9 and TRBJ1-1, with 7 bases matching TRBD1. The CDR3 sequence is 12 residues long. V lost 3 bases to trimming and J lost 10 bases; unmatched junction nucleotides: 6. Germline values: CDR1 SGDLS, CDR2 YYNGEE. The CDR3 region is CASSGQGLSAFF. The CDR3 nucleotides are TGTGCCAGCAGCGGACAGGGATTGTCAGCTTTCTTT.

This clonotype has just a few counts. This chain links TRBV3-1 with TRBJ2-3; no reliable D call. Trimming removed 1 base at V and 1 base at J, with 9 bases between. The germline gives CDR1 LGHDT, CDR2 YNNKEL (reference sequence). The CDR3 sequence is 15 residues long. CDR3 coding DNA: TGTGCCAGCAGCCAAGGGCCACAGCGCACAGATACGCAGTATTTT. It codes for CASSQGPQRTDTQYF.

The chain is built from TRBV20-1 and TRBJ2-2; TRBD1 is a possible D gene (6 bases). This CDR3 contains 14 residues. Between the trimmed V and J ends, which lost 5 bases and 4 bases, there was a span of 14 bases. The V gene's germline CDR1 is DFQATT and CDR2 SNEGSKA (reference sequence). The CDR3, as DNA: TGCAGTGCTGCCTTCAGGGGATCCACCGGGGAGCTGTTTTTT. Residues: CSAAFRGSTGELFF.